Listed below are T cell receptor beta chains from one sample, sequenced in a study of PD-1 blockade in classical Hodgkin lymphoma. The assay was immunoSEQ multiplex PCR, and TCRdb's table has in-frame clones only and misses some. In the table there are about 90,000 clones, 83% of which are singletons. The sample here was peripheral blood mononuclear cells (PBMCs), taken before the fourth cycle of nivolumab. The source of these receptors is a human donor with classical Hodgkin lymphoma. CDR3s include the opening cysteine and the closing phenylalanine or tryptophan. The D gene is left open where the match is weak. Some rows mark clone size as missing; the rest say once, few, many or name a class of expanded clone.

J	size	D	V	DNA	CDR3
TRBJ2-3	once	-	TRBV15	TGTGCCACCAGCAACGGCTATACCCCCTCGCCAGATACGCAGTATTTT	CATSNGYTPSPDTQYF
TRBJ1-1	-	-	TRBV7-9	TGTGCCAGCAGCTTAGCGCTGATTCAACTTGGGCAGCTCAACACTGAAGCTTTCTTT	CASSLALIQLGQLNTEAFF
TRBJ1-2	-	-	TRBV5-4	TGTGCCAGCAGCTTGGCCGGGGGGGCCTCCGGCTACACCTTC	CASSLAGGASGYTF
TRBJ2-2	few	-	TRBV7-6	TGTGCCAGCAGCCTGAGGGCGGCCGGGGAGCTGTTTTTT	CASSLRAAGELFF
TRBJ2-3	-	TRBD1	TRBV28	TGTGCCAGCAGTTGGGACAGATTTAGCACAGATACGCAGTATTTT	CASSWDRFSTDTQYF
TRBJ2-3	once	-	TRBV5-1	TGCGCCAGCAGCTTGCAGGGGAGCACAGATACGCAGTATTTT	CASSLQGSTDTQYF
TRBJ2-7	-	TRBD1	TRBV4-1	TGCGCCAGCAGCCAATCATGGATAAGGGGGCCTTCCTACGAGCAGTACTTC	CASSQSWIRGPSYEQYF
TRBJ2-2	few	-	TRBV5-4	TGTGCCAGCAGCTTAGGGGGATGGGAGCTGTTTTTT	CASSLGGWELFF
TRBJ1-3	-	-	TRBV28	TGTGCCAGCAGTGGGCGGGGGCTGGCACGCTCTGGAAACACCATATATTTT	CASSGRGLARSGNTIYF
TRBJ1-1	-	-	TRBV19	TGTGCCAGTAGTCAACGGGGGAACACTGAAGCTTTCTTT	CASSQRGNTEAFF
TRBJ1-2	-	-	TRBV5-1	TGCGCCAGCAGCGCGGGCGCCGGGACCGAGAACTATGGCTACACCTTC	CASSAGAGTENYGYTF
TRBJ2-2	-	TRBD1	TRBV6-8	TGTGCCAGCAGTTATTGTTGGGACAGGGGGCGGCGGACCGGGGAGCTGTTTTTT	CASSYCWDRGRRTGELFF
TRBJ1-1	-	-	TRBV7-6	TGTGCCAGCAGCCAGGACGTTCGTGAAGCTTTCTTT	CASSQDVREAFF
TRBJ2-3	few	-	TRBV7-3	TGTGCCAGCAGCTTTGGCACAGATACGCAGTATTTT	CASSFGTDTQYF